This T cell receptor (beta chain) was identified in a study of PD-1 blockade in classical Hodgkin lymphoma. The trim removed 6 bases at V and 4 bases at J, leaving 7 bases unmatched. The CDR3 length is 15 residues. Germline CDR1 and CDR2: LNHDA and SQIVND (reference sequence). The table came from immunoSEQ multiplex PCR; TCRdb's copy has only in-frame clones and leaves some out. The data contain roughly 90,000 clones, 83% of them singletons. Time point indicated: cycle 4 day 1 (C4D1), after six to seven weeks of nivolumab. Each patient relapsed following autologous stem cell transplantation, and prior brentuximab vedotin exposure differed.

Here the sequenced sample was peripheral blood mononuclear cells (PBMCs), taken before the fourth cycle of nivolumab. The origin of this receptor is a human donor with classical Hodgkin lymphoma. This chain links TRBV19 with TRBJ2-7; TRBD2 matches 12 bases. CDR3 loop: CASSPTSGGTYEQYF. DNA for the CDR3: TGTGCCAGTAGCCCAACTAGCGGGGGGACATACGAGCAGTACTTC.